This section outlines one T cell receptor (beta chain) sequence together with its context. Its specificity is unknown. The data originate from a study of OX40 agonist ivuxolimab in advanced cancers. Background on the study: An agonistic anti-OX40 (CD134) antibody, ivuxolimab, was used to treat the patients. Study-wide points: Circulating CD4+ and CD8+ T cells showed clonal expansion by week 6 at 0.1 to 3.0 mg/kg.

This table comes from immunoSEQ multiplex PCR, and its TCRdb copy is limited to in-frame clones, with some not included. The sample contains 90,000 to 150,000 clones, approximately 90% of which appear only once. Sampling of blood occurred at baseline, cycle 4 day 1, and cycle 7 day 1. The specimen was CD4+ or CD8+ T cells sorted from blood, collected in a trial of the OX40 agonist ivuxolimab. The clonotype originates from an adult with an advanced solid tumor such as melanoma, head and neck, liver or kidney cancer.

CDR3 protein: CASSFVLLTTGELFF. CDR3 in DNA: TGTGCCAGCAGCTTTGTTCTATTAACCACCGGGGAGCTGTTTTTT. This sequence joins TRBV7-9 and TRBJ2-2, with D unresolved. The CDR3 is 15 amino acids. V was shortened by 3 bases and J by 4 bases, with 12 bases between the two germline ends. In germline, CDR1 is SEHNR, CDR2 FQNEAQ (reference sequence). The variable domain in full, with the rest retrieved from reference TRBV7-9 and TRBJ2-2, is DTGVSQNPRHKITKRGQNVTFRCDPISEHNRLYWYRQTLGQGPEFLTYFQNEAQLEKSRLLSDRFSAERPKGSFSTLEIQRTEQGDSAMYLCASSFVLLTTGELFFGEGSRLTVL.